This T cell receptor (beta chain) appears in the sequencing data of a study of technical replicates of blood from a handful of donors (dated by TCRdb to the late 2010s). A word on this clone: Its antigen is not yet known. No clone much larger than this one lies a single base away; base qualities are absent.

Library generation was performed with the immunoSEQ multiplex PCR assay. Sourced from immuneACCESS, this table was stored by TCRdb with only in-frame sequences that have V and J called. A share of the clones is absent; for the studies checked, an unresolved V gene accounts for under half, and the remainder has no known explanation. This sample holds some 57,000 clones; around 92% were observed only once. Of the sample, roughly 5% falls within the top ten clones. V is pared back by 5 bases and J by 7 bases, with 8 bases lying between the germline termini. Per the germline V gene, SGHNT is the CDR1 and YENEEA is the CDR2. Reading from cysteine to phenylalanine, the CDR3 counts 12 amino acids. CDR3 DNA only is kept here, 36 bases in frame from base 1.

The sequenced sample consisted of PBMCs. The sequence was collected from a human donor in good health. Some clones in this sample may be carry-over from other donors' samples. This receptor chain uses TRBV11-3 and TRBJ2-2; possibly the D gene is TRBD2, per 5 matching bases. The bases read TGTGCCAGCAGCCGGACTCGCGGGGAGCTGTTTTTT. Its product reads: CASSRTRGELFF.